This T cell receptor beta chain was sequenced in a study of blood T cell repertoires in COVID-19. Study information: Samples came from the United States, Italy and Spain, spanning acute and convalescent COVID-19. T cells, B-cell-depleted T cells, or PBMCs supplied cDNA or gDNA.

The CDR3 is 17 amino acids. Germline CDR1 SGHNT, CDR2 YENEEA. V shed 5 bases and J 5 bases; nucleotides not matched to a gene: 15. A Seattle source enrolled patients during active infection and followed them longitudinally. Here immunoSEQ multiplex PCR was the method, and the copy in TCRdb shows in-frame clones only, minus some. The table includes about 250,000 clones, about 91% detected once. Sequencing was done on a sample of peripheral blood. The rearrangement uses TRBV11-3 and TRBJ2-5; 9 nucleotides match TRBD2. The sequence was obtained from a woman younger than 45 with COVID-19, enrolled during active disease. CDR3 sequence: CASSQGPLAGGLETQYF. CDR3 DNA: TGTGCCAGCAGCCAGGGGCCCTTGGCGGGGGGGCTGGAGACCCAGTACTTC. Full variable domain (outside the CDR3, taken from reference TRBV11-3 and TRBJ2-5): EAGVVQSPRYKIIEKKQPVAFWCNPISGHNTLYWYLQNLGQGPELLIRYENEEAVDDSQLPKDRFSAERLKGVDSTLKIQPAELGDSAVYLCASSQGPLAGGLETQYFGPGTRLLVL.